The entry below gives a single T cell receptor beta chain sequence along with its context. What it binds is not known. Data came from immunoSEQ multiplex PCR; TCRdb stores just in-frame clones and leaves some out. The sample carries roughly 65,000 clones, about 94% recorded once. The data were obtained in a study of cytomegalovirus exposure and HLA in healthy donors. Points from the study as a whole: Rarity held for most TCR sequences, but there were some public TCRs that occurred in many donors. Reportedly, cytomegalovirus status was diagnosed with high sensitivity and specificity.

J gave up 1 base and V 5 bases, and 2 bases lay outside the gene matches. Germline V lookup: CDR1 MNHNY, CDR2 SVGAGI (reference sequence). The CDR3 extends over 15 amino acids. The gene calls are TRBV6-6 and TRBJ2-3, with 11 positions matching TRBD2. This receptor was identified in a man aged 18 to 29 in good health and CMV-seropositive. The sequenced sample was PBMCs. The CDR3 region has the DNA TGTGCCAGCAGTGTACTAGCGGGGGGCACAGATACGCAGTATTTT. This sequence encodes CASSVLAGGTDTQYF.